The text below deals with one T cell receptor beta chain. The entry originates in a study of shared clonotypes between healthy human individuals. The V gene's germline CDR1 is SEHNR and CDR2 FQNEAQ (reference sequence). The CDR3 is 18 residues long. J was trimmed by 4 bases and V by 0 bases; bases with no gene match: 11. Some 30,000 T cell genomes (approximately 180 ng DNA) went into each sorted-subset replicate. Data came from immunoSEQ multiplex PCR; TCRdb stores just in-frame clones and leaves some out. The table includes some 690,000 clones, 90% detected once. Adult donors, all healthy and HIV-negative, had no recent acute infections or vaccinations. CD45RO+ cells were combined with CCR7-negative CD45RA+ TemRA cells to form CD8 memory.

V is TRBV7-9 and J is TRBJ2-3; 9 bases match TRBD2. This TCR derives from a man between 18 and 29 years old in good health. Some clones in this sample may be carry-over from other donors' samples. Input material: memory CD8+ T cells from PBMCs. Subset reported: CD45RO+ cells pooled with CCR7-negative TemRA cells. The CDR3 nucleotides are TGTGCCAGCAGCTTAGCGTGGGGTAGCGGGAGATCGGCAGATACGCAGTATTTT. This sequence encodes CASSLAWGSGRSADTQYF.